These T cell receptor beta chains were read from a single sample in a study of CD8 T cells in ankylosing spondylitis. TCRdb re-derived calls from the 5' RACE reads in MiXCR, one entry per CDR3 protein. There are tens of thousands of distinct CDR3 sequences in the sample; roughly 30% occur only once, and around three fifths lies in the top ten. Sequencing input: blood, either unsorted or a sorted T cell fraction (not recorded which). These receptors all come from a male donor with ankylosing spondylitis or in good health (not recorded which). The CDR3 runs from the conserved cysteine through the conserved F or W. A D gene is named only where the DNA matches it firmly. Clone size appears in some rows only: once, few, many, or a class for an expanded clone.

TRBJ2-1 TRBV27 . few CASSLLLSGTVGYHEQFF TGTGCCAGCAGTTTATTATTATCGGGTACAGTAGGTTATCATGAGCAGTTCTTC
TRBJ1-2 TRBV29-1 . . CSVELGTANYGYTF TGCAGCGTTGAACTGGGAACAGCTAACTATGGCTACACCTTC
TRBJ2-7 TRBV7-6 . . CASSFGGNSYEQYF TGTGCCAGCAGCTTCGGCGGGAACTCCTACGAGCAGTACTTC
TRBJ2-3 TRBV18 . . CASSLNKGSTDTQYF TGTGCCAGCTCACTAAACAAAGGAAGCACAGATACGCAGTATTTT
TRBJ1-5 TRBV3-1 TRBD1 . CASSKTGDQPQHF TGTGCCAGCAGCAAGACAGGGGATCAGCCCCAGCATTTT
TRBJ2-3 TRBV12-3/TRBV12-4 . few CASSFSGDTQYF TGTGCCAGCAGTTTTTCGGGCGATACGCAGTATTTT
TRBJ2-7 TRBV5-6 TRBD2 . CASSLGLAGNDEQYF TGTGCCAGCAGCTTGGGACTAGCGGGAAACGACGAGCAGTACTTC
TRBJ2-3 TRBV7-2 . . CASSFGSGRADTQYF TGTGCCAGCAGCTTCGGTAGCGGCCGGGCAGATACGCAGTATTTT
TRBJ2-3 TRBV5-5 TRBD2 few CASSWGTSVTDTQYF TGTGCCAGCAGCTGGGGGACTAGCGTTACAGATACGCAGTATTTT
TRBJ1-1 TRBV29-1 . few CSVVQGAQNTEAFF TGCAGCGTTGTCCAAGGGGCACAGAACACTGAAGCTTTCTTT
TRBJ2-1 TRBV7-8 . few CASSPRAPGPDEQFF TGTGCCAGCAGCCCACGGGCCCCAGGACCCGATGAGCAGTTCTTC
TRBJ1-1 TRBV9 . . CASSATGQNTEAFF TGTGCCAGCAGCGCAACAGGACAGAACACTGAAGCTTTCTTT
TRBJ1-5 TRBV18 . . CASSPVQQGTQPQHF TGTGCCAGCTCACCAGTACAGCAGGGCACCCAGCCCCAGCATTTT
TRBJ1-1 TRBV20-1 TRBD1 many CSARDRGTGFITEAFF TGCAGTGCTAGAGATCGTGGGACAGGGTTTATTACTGAAGCTTTCTTT
TRBJ2-7 TRBV20-1 TRBD2 few CSAGASGTYEQYF TGCAGTGCTGGGGCTAGCGGAACCTACGAGCAGTACTTC
TRBJ2-7 TRBV5-1 TRBD2 few CASKVTSGSYEQYF TGCGCCAGCAAGGTGACTAGCGGGAGCTACGAGCAGTACTTC
TRBJ2-1 TRBV7-3 TRBD2 . CASSSTGLAGGREQFF TGTGCCAGCAGCTCAACGGGACTAGCGGGGGGGCGTGAGCAGTTCTTC
TRBJ1-2 TRBV7-2 . few CASSFNSFNYGYTF TGTGCCAGCAGCTTTAACAGCTTTAACTATGGCTACACCTTC
TRBJ2-5 TRBV7-2 . . CASSLAGGVQETQYF TGTGCCAGCAGCTTAGCGGGCGGGGTCCAAGAGACCCAGTACTTC
TRBJ2-6 TRBV12-3/TRBV12-4 . . CASYSSGANVLTF TGTGCCAGCTATTCCTCTGGGGCCAACGTCCTGACTTTC
TRBJ1-5 TRBV12-3/TRBV12-4 . . CASSRRGADNQPQHF TGTGCCAGCAGCCGCCGAGGGGCCGACAATCAGCCCCAGCATTTT
TRBJ1-1 TRBV5-1 . . CASSPRDSGLDAFF TGCGCCAGCAGCCCCCGGGACTCGGGCCTAGACGCTTTCTTT
TRBJ1-5 TRBV10-3 TRBD1 . CAISERRDRDQPQHF TGTGCCATCAGTGAAAGGAGAGACAGGGATCAGCCCCAGCATTTT
TRBJ2-3 TRBV11-2 . . CASSLIYGLGGYTDTQYF TGTGCCAGCAGCTTAATTTACGGACTAGGGGGATACACAGATACGCAGTATTTT
TRBJ1-5 TRBV7-9 . . CASSPDRLGNQPQHF TGTGCCAGCAGCCCAGACAGGTTGGGCAATCAGCCCCAGCATTTT
TRBJ2-2 TRBV3-1 TRBD1 few CASSPDRGRTGELFF TGTGCCAGCAGCCCAGACAGGGGTCGGACCGGGGAGCTGTTTTTT
TRBJ2-1 TRBV11-2 . . CASSSVFREQFF TGTGCCAGCAGCTCCGTATTTCGTGAGCAGTTCTTC
TRBJ2-3 TRBV15 . few CATSNWDNTDTQYF TGTGCCACCAGCAACTGGGACAACACAGATACGCAGTATTTT
TRBJ1-6 TRBV20-1 TRBD1 few CSAMPLPTNGRGDRAPF TGCAGTGCTATGCCGCTTCCAACAAACGGCCGCGGGGACAGGGCGCCCTTT
TRBJ2-7 TRBV30 . . CAWSAGRAYEQYF TGTGCCTGGAGTGCGGGACGGGCCTACGAGCAGTACTTC
TRBJ1-2 TRBV10-2 . few CASSETLLGGYTF TGCGCCAGCAGTGAGACGCTTCTGGGGGGCTACACCTTC
TRBJ1-2 TRBV27 . few CASSLSSGPYGYTF TGTGCCAGCAGTTTATCCTCAGGGCCCTATGGCTACACCTTC
TRBJ1-2 TRBV7-2 . . CASSLWQGYYGYTF TGTGCCAGCAGCTTATGGCAGGGGTACTATGGCTACACCTTC
TRBJ2-7 TRBV4-1 . few CASSQLGAHEQYF TGCGCCAGCAGCCAACTGGGAGCCCACGAGCAGTACTTC
TRBJ2-1 TRBV5-1 . once CASSVNREGEQFF TGCGCCAGCAGCGTCAACAGGGAGGGTGAGCAGTTCTTC
TRBJ1-5 TRBV6-6 . . CASGVHSNQPQHF TGTGCCAGCGGGGTACATAGCAATCAGCCCCAGCATTTT
TRBJ2-5 TRBV10-1 TRBD2 . CASSEGREGETQYF TGCGCCAGCAGTGAAGGCAGGGAGGGAGAGACCCAGTACTTC
TRBJ2-2 TRBV20-1 . . CSARVAGTLAGELFF TGCAGTGCTAGAGTCGCCGGGACACTTGCCGGGGAGCTGTTTTTT
TRBJ2-4 TRBV5-1 . . CASSLRGQDRQYF TGCGCTAGCAGCTTGAGGGGACAAGACAGGCAGTACTTC
TRBJ1-1 TRBV7-6 . few CASSPMDTRLNTEAFF TGTGCCAGCAGCCCCATGGATACACGACTGAACACTGAAGCTTTCTTT
TRBJ2-1 TRBV6-5 . many CASSYKGRNEQFF TGTGCCAGCAGTTACAAGGGGAGAAATGAGCAGTTCTTC
TRBJ2-1 TRBV5-1 . . CASSGEFGYNEQFF TGCGCCAGCAGCGGGGAATTCGGATACAATGAGCAGTTCTTC
TRBJ1-1 TRBV7-9 . few CASSQGYTEAFF TGTGCCAGCAGCCAGGGGTACACTGAAGCTTTCTTT
TRBJ1-6 TRBV5-1 . . CASSLGVLPGNSPLHF TGCGCCAGCAGCTTGGGTGTTCTACCGGGCAATTCACCCCTCCACTTT
TRBJ2-4 TRBV25-1 . . CASSESGTSKNIQYF TGTGCCAGCAGTGAATCCGGCACATCCAAAAACATTCAGTACTTC
TRBJ1-1 TRBV18 . few CASSPSAGEAFF TGTGCCAGCTCACCGTCGGCAGGTGAAGCTTTCTTT
TRBJ2-1 TRBV20-1 TRBD2 . CSARGLAANNEQFF TGCAGTGCTAGAGGGCTAGCGGCAAACAATGAGCAGTTCTTC
TRBJ2-5 TRBV12-3/TRBV12-4 . few CASSLARKETQYF TGTGCCAGCAGTTTAGCTCGGAAAGAGACCCAGTACTTC